This entry lists 17 T cell receptor beta chains sequenced from one sample in a study of blood T cell repertoires in COVID-19 (dated by TCRdb to 2018 to 2021). The library came from the immunoSEQ multiplex PCR assay. TCRdb holds this immuneACCESS table with in-frame rearrangements only. Some clones are missing; in checked studies, unresolved V genes explain under half, and the rest has no known cause. For this sample the table gives approximately 210,000 clones, of which 88% were detected only once. The biggest ten clones account for over 1.5% of the sample. The sequencing input was peripheral blood. These receptors came from a man aged 65 to 85 with acute or convalescent COVID-19.

J is TRBJ2-1 and V is TRBV5-8; possible D gene TRBD2, 6 bases. Trimming shortened V by 0 bases and J by 8 bases, and 18 bases separated the two germline ends. Germline V gene data show CDR1 as SGHTS and CDR2 as YDEGEE. This CDR3 contains 16 residues. CDR3 loop: CASSLARGTHHDEQFF. The CDR3, as DNA: TGTGCCAGCAGCTTGGCTCGGGGGACCCATCACGATGAGCAGTTCTTC.

The chain uses TRBV6-5 and TRBJ1-5; D gene ambiguous. Trimming cost V 8 bases and J 4 bases, with 12 bases left between them. The CDR3 covers 13 residues. CDR1 MNHEY and CDR2 SVGAGI come from the germline V gene. In nucleotides, the CDR3 is TGTGCCAGCCAGCTAACACTAAATCAGCCCCAGCATTTT. Translating it yields CASQLTLNQPQHF.

This chain links TRBV9 with TRBJ2-1; 8 positions agree with TRBD1. The ends lost 4 bases at V and 2 bases at J; junction bases unmatched: 8. This CDR3 is built from 16 residues. Germline assignment: CDR1 SGDLS and CDR2 YYNGEE. The CDR3 spells CASSPLGQVAYNEQFF. The DNA for the CDR3 is TGTGCCAGCAGCCCCCTGGGACAGGTGGCCTACAATGAGCAGTTCTTC.

The V and J genes are TRBV2 and TRBJ2-2; possible D gene TRBD1, 6 bases. The CDR3 spans 14 residues. V shed 6 bases and J shed 4 bases, with 12 bases lying between them. CDR1 is SNHLY, CDR2 FYNNEI, per germline. CDR3 nucleotide sequence: TGTGCCAGCAGGGGACACGAGACCACCGGGGAGCTGTTTTTT. It specifies CASRGHETTGELFF.

This chain connects TRBV27 to TRBJ1-4; 10 nucleotides agree with TRBD1. Germline V gene lookup returns CDR1 MNHEY and CDR2 SMNVEV (reference sequence). This CDR3 has 13 amino acids. The trim removed 0 bases at V and 15 bases at J, leaving 4 bases unmatched. The CDR3 spells CASSLSGQGRVFF. Written as DNA, the CDR3 is TGTGCCAGCAGTTTATCGGGACAGGGGCGAGTGTTTTTT.

The V call is TRBV14, the J call TRBJ1-5; D possibly corresponds to TRBD1 (6 bases). V lost 4 bases and J 6 bases, leaving 13 bases between the germline ends. The germline CDR1 and CDR2 sequences are SGHDN and FVKESK. The CDR3 sequence is 14 residues long. CDR3 protein: CASSPQGWGQPQHF. CDR3 bases: TGTGCCAGCAGCCCACAGGGTTGGGGTCAGCCCCAGCATTTT.

The chain has TRBV27 and TRBJ1-5; D gene uncertain. The V end was cut by 6 bases, the J end by 0 bases, with 12 bases between. The CDR3 totals 15 residues. CDR1 MNHEY and CDR2 SMNVEV come from the germline V gene (reference sequence). CDR3 sequence reads: CASRLAAYSNQPQHF. The CDR3 nucleotides read TGTGCCAGCAGGCTAGCAGCGTATAGCAATCAGCCCCAGCATTTT.

The V call is TRBV20-1, the J call TRBJ2-3; TRBD2 matches at 10 bases. The ends lost 3 bases at V and 9 bases at J; junction bases unmatched: 12. The CDR3 length is 15 residues. The germline V gene has CDR1 DFQATT and CDR2 SNEGSKA (reference sequence). The CDR3 sequence is CSASPLAGVTDTQYF. The CDR3 region has the DNA TGCAGTGCTAGTCCGCTAGCGGGAGTGACTGACACGCAGTATTTT.

This CDR3 reads CASSSGQGTAFF. CDR3 nucleotides: TGTGCCAGCAGTTCGGGACAGGGGACGGCTTTCTTT. The chain recombines TRBV6-6 with TRBJ1-1; 10 positions match TRBD1. The germline CDR1 and CDR2 sequences are MNHNY and SVGAGI (reference sequence). The CDR3 consists of 12 residues. The trim removed 4 bases at V and 11 bases at J, leaving 4 bases unmatched.

The rearrangement uses TRBV19 and TRBJ2-1, with 12 bases identical to TRBD2. Germline CDR1 and CDR2: LNHDA and SQIVND (reference sequence). This CDR3 contains 15 residues. With V trimmed by 5 bases and J by 9 bases, 8 bases remained unmatched. CDR3 nucleotides: TGTGCCAGTAGTCCTCCTAGCGGGAGGGCTGCTGAGCAGTTCTTC. Translated: CASSPPSGRAAEQFF.

The chain has TRBV4-3 and TRBJ2-7, with a possible D match to TRBD1 (6 bases). Germline V gene lookup returns CDR1 LGHNA and CDR2 YSLEER. CDR3 size: 15 residues. The ends were cut back, 0 bases at V and 2 bases at J, with 11 bases in the middle. DNA for the CDR3: TGCGCCAGCAGCCAAGATACAGGGCCTCCCTACGAGCAGTACTTC. It codes for CASSQDTGPPYEQYF.

There are a few counts of this clone. The chain carries TRBV6-2 or TRBV6-3 and TRBJ2-3, with 7 bases lining up with TRBD2. V was clipped by 5 bases and J by 4 bases; unmatched bases: 12. Germline loops: CDR1 MNHEY, CDR2 SVGEGT. The CDR3 length is 16 residues. CDR3 coding DNA: TGTGCCAGCAGTCTCCCCCGCGGGAGTGGGTCAGATACGCAGTATTTT. Translating it yields CASSLPRGSGSDTQYF.

This chain uses TRBV4-2 with TRBJ2-1; a weak D match, TRBD2 (6 bases). The CDR3 consists of 15 residues. Trimming cost V 0 bases and J 6 bases, with 12 bases left between them. Germline assignment: CDR1 LGHNA and CDR2 YNFKEQ. The CDR3 DNA is TGTGCCAGCAGCCAAGATGGCGGGACTTTCAATGAGCAGTTCTTC. Translated: CASSQDGGTFNEQFF.

Notes on this clone: Other DNA sequences from this sample encode an identical CDR3 as well. This chain joins TRBV12-3 or TRBV12-4 and TRBJ1-1; possible D gene TRBD1, 6 bases. The CDR3 contains 13 residues. V lost 3 bases, J lost 6 bases, and 11 bases lay in between. CDR3 region: CASSFGGRAEAFF. The DNA of the CDR3 is TGTGCCAGCAGTTTTGGGGGCAGGGCTGAAGCTTTCTTT.

The gene calls are TRBV7-3 and TRBJ2-2; possible D gene TRBD2, 5 bases. Germline V gives CDR1 SGHTA, CDR2 FQGTGA. This CDR3 comprises 15 residues. V was shortened by 5 bases and J by 4 bases, with 14 bases between the two germline ends. This CDR3 reads CASSPDSAGTGELFF. For the CDR3, the DNA is TGTGCCAGCAGCCCCGACTCCGCGGGCACCGGGGAGCTGTTTTTT.

The V gene is TRBV19, the J gene TRBJ2-2; no reliable D call. Germline assignment: CDR1 LNHDA and CDR2 SQIVND (reference sequence). The CDR3 sequence is 13 residues long. Trimming took 5 bases from V and 6 from J, leaving 10 bases between them. The CDR3 coding sequence is TGTGCCAGTAGTCCATACCCGGCCGGGGAGCTGTTTTTT. Encoded protein: CASSPYPAGELFF.

The V call is TRBV29-1, the J call TRBJ2-3; D is possibly TRBD1 (6 bases). Germline lookup yields CDR1 SQVTM and CDR2 ANQGSEA. The CDR3 is 14 residues long. V was pared by 6 bases and J by 9 bases, with 22 bases between. The CDR3 protein is CSVAPPSGDKTQYF. CDR3 in DNA: TGCAGCGTCGCACCACCTTCCGGGGACAAAACGCAGTATTTT.